This T cell receptor beta chain was profiled in a study of regulatory T cells in long-lasting Graves disease (dated by TCRdb to about 2021). As for the study more broadly: Newly diagnosed Graves' disease patients had taken antithyroid drugs for less than 3 months. Peripheral blood TCR sequencing and RNA sequencing compared persistent Graves' disease patients with newly diagnosed Graves' disease patients. The study took place in China and was registered as a clinical trial. A total of about 35 samples underwent TCR sequencing, from about 13 patients with persistent Graves' disease and some 20 patients with newly diagnosed Graves' disease. Findings and caveats that apply to the study as a whole: Sequencing and analysis were limited to the TCR beta chain. More public clonotypes were shared among persistent patients (2,741) than among newly diagnosed patients (966). The study examined only peripheral blood because the primary lesion, thyroid tissue, could not be accessed. Compared with newly diagnosed patients, persistent Graves' disease patients had lower TCR Shannon entropy and fewer highly expanded clones, which suggests clonal expansion. TRBV28, TRBJ1-2 and TRBJ2-5 were preferentially used in persistent disease, while TRBV20-1 and TRBJ2-1 were favored in newly diagnosed disease. The small sample size was acknowledged by the authors as a limitation that may reduce accuracy.

In the paper's terms, the time point label means: newly diagnosed GD, antithyroid drugs for less than 3 months. For both TCR sequencing and RNA sequencing, RNA was extracted from PBMCs using TRIzol. Graves' disease was diagnosed according to American Thyroid Association guidelines. The patients came from an endocrinology department in Xi'an, China. Each patient gave roughly 10 milliliters of peripheral blood, collected in an EDTA anticoagulant tube. PBMCs were isolated by Ficoll Paque Plus density gradient separation without further T cell sorting. An Agilent 2100 Bioanalyzer and agarose gel were used to check RNA quality, while a NanoDrop 2000 measured RNA concentration. As for this clonotype: The target of this receptor is not known. It differs at one base from a far larger clone, so likely a read error. The conserved phenylalanine or tryptophan is not found at the CDR3 terminus, so this likely reflects a read error.

The library was made by multiplex PCR. The sequencing machine was an Illumina HiSeq 4000. To build TCR beta libraries, CDR3 regions were amplified by Arm-PCR using iRepertoire HTBI primers. Before sequencing, the PCR products went through gel purification. The paper's data handling went like this. Gene usage analysis of CDR3 amino acid clonotypes used the 60 to 75 TRBV and around 14 TRBJ segments found across samples. Filtered high-quality paired reads were merged into contigs using COPE and FqMerger. BLAST was used to align contigs to IMGT TRBV, TRBD and TRBJ reference genes, with CDR3 defined following IMGT. Highly expanded clones were defined as clonotypes with a frequency above 0.1%. Repertoire diversity was measured by Shannon entropy, and V-J evenness by the Gini coefficient. A clonotype was considered public if more than one individual shared it. TCRdb reprocessing: public reads trimmed at Q25 with fastp, clones called with MiXCR, in-frame beta chains kept. Every entry covers one CDR3 protein and lists the most common genes and DNA from its rows. The V and J calls come from TCRdb's annotation, not from the publication. Within this sample are approximately 540,000 distinct CDR3 sequences, with about 12% of them counted one time only. The ten largest clonotypes hold roughly 8.2% of the sample.

At the junction V is shortened by 6 bases and J by 8 bases; bases outside the gene matches: 13. Reading the germline V gene gives CDR1 SGHAT and CDR2 FQNNGV. Both ends counted, the CDR3 spans 16 residues. The only DNA kept is the CDR3, 48 bases in frame from the first base. The sample was also reused in another study, on T cells in Graves' hyperthyroidism and ophthalmopathy. From that second study: A patient counted as having stable Graves' hyperthyroidism if no progression to ophthalmopathy occurred over 18 months of follow-up. Hyperthyroidism patients were newly diagnosed, had a disease duration of under 2 months, and were aged 18 to 65 years. The study excluded patients with uncontrolled infections, other autoimmune diseases, pregnancy or lactation. Diagnoses were established on the basis of clinical symptoms, serum thyroxine and TRAb, thyroid ultrasound, and orbital computed tomography. A first-round RT-PCR of the TCR CDR3 used the HTBI primer set with the Qiagen OneStep RT-PCR kit. Most expanded thyroid clonotypes (frequency above 0.001) were also detected in blood, a finding suggesting that blood repertoires may reflect thyroid immune responses. A 13 V-J signature model separated ophthalmopathy from stable hyperthyroidism, with 87.88% sensitivity and about 81% specificity in cross-validation and 80%/75% in testing. In validation, the model predicted progression to ophthalmopathy with over 65% sensitivity and approximately 78% specificity, a median of 6.5 months before onset. TCR V-J signatures able to tell the groups apart were searched for in a discovery cohort of more than 90 patients, of whom under 45 had Graves' ophthalmopathy and some 60 had stable Graves' hyperthyroidism. An independent validation cohort of 18 to 20 hyperthyroidism patients and approximately 17 patients who later progressed to ophthalmopathy tested prospective prediction of ophthalmopathy. The roughly 90 discovery patients were divided at random into training and test sets in a 7:3 ratio. In addition, the study compared T-cell repertoires in thyroid tissue and in blood from over 5 Graves' hyperthyroidism patients. Once sampling was done, hyperthyroidism patients were given methimazole at a starting dose of 30 mg daily, whereas ophthalmopathy patients were given high-dose intravenous methylprednisolone. The libraries were constructed in a second round of multiplex PCR and then size-selected and purified. The libraries were sequenced on an Illumina HiSeq2000 using paired-end 100 bp reads. SOAPnuke was used to process the raw data, removing reads that contained adapters or uncalled bases, had a mean Phred below 15, or lacked an exact match to the constant primer or identifier. High-quality paired reads were merged using COPE v1.2.5, and each unique nucleotide sequence was defined as a clonotype. MiTCR v1.1 was used to align clonotypes to the IMGT TRBV, TRBD and TRBJ reference segments. The analysis was restricted to V-J combinations with a frequency above 0.0001, which together covered 99% to 99.2% of the repertoires. The TCS score was defined as F50 (clonal expansion) divided by E x V (chaos), with BLOSUM62-based TCRdist calculated between CDR3 peptides within each V-J. Welch's t-statistics and random forest reduced around 550 V-J features to under 15, which were used in a naive Bayes classifier (R e1071). Sample size was not statistically predetermined, and investigators were not blinded to group allocation. The paper describes TCR Vbeta CDR3 sequencing of more than 120 peripheral blood samples, made up of 43 ophthalmopathy patients, 70 to 75 hyperthyroidism patients and roughly 17 progressor patients.

The chain is assembled from TRBV11-2 and TRBJ2-1, and 10 junction bases match TRBD2. The clonotype comes from a woman in her twenties or thirties with Graves disease. Donor details come from another sample of the same person, matched by shared clones. Sequenced material: peripheral blood mononuclear cells (PBMCs), taken at new diagnosis, from a patient treated with antithyroid drugs. The sequenced DNA: TGTGCCAGCAGTGAGAGACTAGCGGGCCCGATCCATGAGCAGTTCCTC. The resulting protein is CASSERLAGPIHEQFL.